The 2 T cell receptor beta chains below come from one sample, sequenced in a study of CD8 T cells in Susac syndrome. The authors reverse transcribed roughly 0.5 to 1 ug RNA with random hexamers. TCRdb re-derived calls from the immunoSEQ multiplex PCR reads in MiXCR, one entry per CDR3 protein. This table has more than 150,000 distinct CDR3 sequences, approximately 94% appearing once. The sample consisted of CD4+ T cells from PBMCs. The origin of the receptors is a human donor with Susac syndrome.

This chain joins TRBV7-8 and TRBJ1-1; TRBD1 might be the D (5 bases). The CDR3 is 16 amino acids. V lost 7 bases to trimming and J lost 4 bases, with 22 bases between them. The germline V gene has CDR1 SGHVS and CDR2 FQNEAQ. CDR3 bases: TGTGCCAGCACCTCCCCGAGGGGAGGGGTGAGCACTGAAGCTTTCTTT. This codes for CASTSPRGGVSTEAFF.

The CDR3 bases are TGTGCCAGCAGCCAAGATGGGGCACAAAACATTCAGTACTTC. Its protein product is CASSQDGAQNIQYF. The chain links TRBV4-2 to TRBJ2-4; tentative D call: TRBD1 (5 bases). Germline-derived CDR1 and CDR2 are LGHNA and YNFKEQ. The V end was cut by 0 bases, the J end by 5 bases, with 8 bases between. The CDR3 consists of 14 residues.